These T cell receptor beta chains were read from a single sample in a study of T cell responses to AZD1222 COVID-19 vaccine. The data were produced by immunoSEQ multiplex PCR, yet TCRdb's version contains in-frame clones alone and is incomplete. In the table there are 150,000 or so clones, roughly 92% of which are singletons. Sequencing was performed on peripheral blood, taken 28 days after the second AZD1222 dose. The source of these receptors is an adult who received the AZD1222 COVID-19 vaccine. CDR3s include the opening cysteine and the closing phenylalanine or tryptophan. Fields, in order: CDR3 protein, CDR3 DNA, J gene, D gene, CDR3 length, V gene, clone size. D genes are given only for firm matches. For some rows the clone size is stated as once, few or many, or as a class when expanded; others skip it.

CASSLVTGGYGYTF TGCGCCAGCAGCTTGGTGACAGGGGGCTATGGCTACACCTTC TRBJ1-2 TRBD1 14 TRBV5-1 .
CASSLFGAKGYTF TGTGCCAGCAGCTTATTTGGGGCGAAAGGCTACACCTTC TRBJ1-2 . 13 TRBV5-8 .
CASSLAAGDIGELFF TGCGCCAGCAGCTTGGCCGCGGGAGATATCGGGGAGCTGTTTTTT TRBJ2-2 TRBD2 15 TRBV5-1 .
CASSRGNEQYF TGTGCCAGCAGCAGAGGGAACGAGCAGTACTTC TRBJ2-7 . 11 TRBV21-1 .
CASRKRGDAEAFF TGTGCCAGCAGAAAACGGGGGGACGCTGAAGCTTTCTTT TRBJ1-1 . 13 TRBV6-5 .
CASSGGAGEAYNEQFF TGCGCCAGCAGCGGGGGAGCGGGAGAAGCCTACAATGAGCAGTTCTTC TRBJ2-1 TRBD2 16 TRBV5-1 .
CASRLAGGVGELFF TGTGCCAGCAGACTAGCGGGGGGGGTCGGGGAGCTGTTTTTT TRBJ2-2 TRBD2 14 TRBV25-1 .
CASSLGQSYEQYF TGTGCCAGCAGCTTAGGACAGTCCTACGAGCAGTACTTC TRBJ2-7 . 13 TRBV5-6 .
CASSEAGVQPQHF TGTGCCAGCAGTGAAGCGGGTGTCCAGCCCCAGCATTTT TRBJ1-5 . 13 TRBV2 .
CASSRQGQSGYTF TGTGCCAGCAGCCGACAGGGGCAGAGTGGCTACACCTTC TRBJ1-2 TRBD1 13 TRBV5-6 .
CASSYSGQGFTEAFF TGTGCCAGCAGTTATTCGGGACAGGGGTTCACTGAAGCTTTCTTT TRBJ1-1 TRBD1 15 TRBV6-5 .
CASSLLNTDTQYF TGTGCCAGCAGCTTGCTAAACACAGATACGCAGTATTTT TRBJ2-3 . 13 TRBV7-3 .
CASSKGGANVLTF TGTGCCAGCAGCAAGGGGGGGGCCAACGTCCTGACTTTC TRBJ2-6 . 13 TRBV5-4 .
CASTRGISSKAFF TGTGCCAGTACTCGGGGCATCTCGAGCAAAGCTTTCTTT TRBJ1-1 . 13 TRBV6-5 .
CASSLSGSYEQYF TGTGCCAGCAGTTTATCTGGGTCCTACGAGCAGTACTTC TRBJ2-7 . 13 TRBV27 .
CASSPLVKADEQYF TGTGCCAGCAGCCCACTAGTAAAGGCTGACGAGCAGTACTTC TRBJ2-7 . 14 TRBV11-2 .
CASSLLHVIPGTLAKNIQYF TGCGCCAGCAGCCTACTCCACGTCATCCCGGGGACTCTAGCCAAAAACATTCAGTACTTC TRBJ2-4 . 20 TRBV4-1 .
CASRWDVSSYEQYF TGTGCCAGTAGGTGGGACGTAAGCTCCTACGAGCAGTACTTC TRBJ2-7 . 14 TRBV19 .
CASSLYYRQGGEKLFF TGTGCCAGCAGTTTATATTATCGGCAGGGTGGGGAAAAACTGTTTTTT TRBJ1-4 . 16 TRBV28 .
CASSILPSGPSTDTQYF TGTGCCAGTAGTATTCTCCCTAGCGGCCCGTCCACAGATACGCAGTATTTT TRBJ2-3 TRBD2 17 TRBV19 once
CATKPPYNEQFF TGTGCCACCAAGCCCCCATACAATGAGCAGTTCTTC TRBJ2-1 . 12 TRBV19 .
CASSLSPTHYEQYF TGTGCCAGCAGCTTATCCCCTACCCATTACGAGCAGTACTTC TRBJ2-7 . 14 TRBV7-6 .
CSAALWTQYF TGCAGTGCTGCCCTTTGGACCCAGTACTTC TRBJ2-5 . 10 TRBV20-1 many
CASSPNTKGLAYEQYF TGTGCCAGCAGCCCAAATACCAAGGGCTTGGCCTACGAGCAGTACTTC TRBJ2-7 . 16 TRBV7-2 .
CASSGASGTTDTQYF TGTGCCAGCAGTGGGGCTTCAGGGACCACAGATACGCAGTATTTT TRBJ2-3 . 15 TRBV28 .
CASSSASPVKGSPFGYTF TGTGCCAGCTCATCCGCTTCCCCAGTTAAGGGGAGCCCCTTTGGCTACACCTTC TRBJ1-2 . 18 TRBV18 .
CASSLRTGRDRQETQYF TGTGCCAGCAGTTTAAGGACAGGCAGAGACCGACAAGAGACCCAGTACTTC TRBJ2-5 TRBD1 17 TRBV28 .
CASSRSPGQGAFAGANVLTF TGTGCCAGCAGCAGGTCCCCGGGACAGGGTGCTTTTGCTGGGGCCAACGTCCTGACTTTC TRBJ2-6 TRBD1 20 TRBV27 .
CASSENQGSNEQFF TGTGCCAGCAGTGAAAACCAGGGCTCCAATGAGCAGTTCTTC TRBJ2-1 . 14 TRBV2 .
CASSLWDRRGNTIYF TGTGCCAGCAGTTTATGGGACAGACGAGGTAACACCATATATTTT TRBJ1-3 . 15 TRBV28 .
CASSLVSGGLGSNQPQHF TGTGCCAGCAGCTTAGTTTCAGGGGGACTAGGTAGCAATCAGCCCCAGCATTTT TRBJ1-5 TRBD1 18 TRBV7-2 .
CASSQEWGGVTEAFF TGCGCCAGCAGCCAAGAGTGGGGGGGAGTCACTGAAGCTTTCTTT TRBJ1-1 . 15 TRBV4-3 .
CATSSTGVSQPQHF TGTGCCACCAGCAGCACAGGGGTGAGTCAGCCCCAGCATTTT TRBJ1-5 TRBD1 14 TRBV15 many
CASSTGTRGIRNSPLHF TGTGCCAGCAGTACCGGGACCCGAGGTATACGAAATTCACCCCTCCACTTT TRBJ1-6 . 17 TRBV28 .
CASSQSGATQYF TGTGCCAGCAGCCAGTCGGGGGCCACGCAGTATTTT TRBJ2-3 . 12 TRBV3-1/TRBV3-2 .
CASSLRGIMDNSPLHF TGTGCCAGCAGCTTGAGGGGAATTATGGATAATTCACCCCTCCACTTT TRBJ1-6 . 16 TRBV5-6 .
CASSYRENTGELFF TGTGCCAGCAGCTACAGGGAGAACACCGGGGAGCTGTTTTTT TRBJ2-2 . 14 TRBV27 .
CASSIPGGPGTGELFF TGTGCCAGTAGTATCCCGGGAGGGCCTGGCACCGGGGAGCTGTTTTTT TRBJ2-2 TRBD2 16 TRBV19 .
CATRTGANQPQHF TGTGCCACTAGGACAGGGGCCAATCAGCCCCAGCATTTT TRBJ1-5 TRBD1 13 TRBV7-3 .
CASSPRALGHEQYF TGTGCCAGCAGTCCGCGGGCCTTGGGCCACGAGCAGTACTTC TRBJ2-7 . 14 TRBV27 .